The TCR beta chain under discussion was sequenced for a study of cytomegalovirus exposure and HLA in healthy donors. 13 Jbeta primers and 60 Vbeta primers were used for the PCR. Method: immunoSEQ multiplex PCR; TCRdb's copy keeps in-frame clones and lacks some. The data hold roughly 81,000 clones, with less than 80% observed a single time. Germline V CDR1 and CDR2: MNHNY, SVGAGI (reference sequence). V lost 5 bases and J 4 bases, leaving 14 bases between the germline ends. CDR3 length equals 14 residues. This clone was observed a single time. The sequencing input was PBMCs. This clonotype originated in a man aged 25 to 40 in good health and CMV-seronegative. This chain joins TRBV6-6 and TRBJ2-5; perhaps TRBD1 as D (6 bases). The CDR3: CASSDRTGGETQYF. As DNA, the CDR3 is TGTGCCAGCAGTGACAGGACCGGAGGAGAGACCCAGTACTTC.